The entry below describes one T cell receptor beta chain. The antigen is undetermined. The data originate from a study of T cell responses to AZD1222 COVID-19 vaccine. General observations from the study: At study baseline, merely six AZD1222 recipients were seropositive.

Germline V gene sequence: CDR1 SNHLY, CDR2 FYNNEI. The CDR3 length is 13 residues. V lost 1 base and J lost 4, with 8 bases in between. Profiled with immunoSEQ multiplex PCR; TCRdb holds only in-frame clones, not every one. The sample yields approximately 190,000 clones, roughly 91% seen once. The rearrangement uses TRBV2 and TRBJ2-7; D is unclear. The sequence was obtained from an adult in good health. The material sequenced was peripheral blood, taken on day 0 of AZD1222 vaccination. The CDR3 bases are TGTGCCAGCAGTGAAGGCCAACTATACGAGCAGTACTTC. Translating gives CASSEGQLYEQYF.